The following is a T cell receptor (beta chain) sequence with its context. Residents of about two dozen US areas, aged about 18 to 89 years, made up the participants. The repertoire was sequenced with immunoSEQ multiplex PCR; TCRdb's copy has only in-frame clones and lacks some. The repertoire holds under 200,000 clones, with 82% as singletons. The sample belongs to a study of blood T cell repertoires in COVID-19. Study overall: The United States, Italy and Spain supplied acute and convalescent COVID-19 samples.

The CDR3 loop spans 14 amino acids. The J segment lost 5 bases and the V segment lost 6 bases, leaving 9 bases of the junction unmatched. Germline V gives CDR1 SGHRS, CDR2 YFSETQ. The rearrangement joins TRBV5-1 to TRBJ2-3, with 7 bases lining up with TRBD1. Input material: PBMCs or T cells enriched from blood (not recorded which). The origin of this receptor is a man aged 45-60 years who had recovered from COVID-19. CDR3 sequence reads: CASKYRPGGDTQYF. The CDR3 nucleotides are TGCGCCAGCAAATACAGGCCAGGGGGAGATACGCAGTATTTT.